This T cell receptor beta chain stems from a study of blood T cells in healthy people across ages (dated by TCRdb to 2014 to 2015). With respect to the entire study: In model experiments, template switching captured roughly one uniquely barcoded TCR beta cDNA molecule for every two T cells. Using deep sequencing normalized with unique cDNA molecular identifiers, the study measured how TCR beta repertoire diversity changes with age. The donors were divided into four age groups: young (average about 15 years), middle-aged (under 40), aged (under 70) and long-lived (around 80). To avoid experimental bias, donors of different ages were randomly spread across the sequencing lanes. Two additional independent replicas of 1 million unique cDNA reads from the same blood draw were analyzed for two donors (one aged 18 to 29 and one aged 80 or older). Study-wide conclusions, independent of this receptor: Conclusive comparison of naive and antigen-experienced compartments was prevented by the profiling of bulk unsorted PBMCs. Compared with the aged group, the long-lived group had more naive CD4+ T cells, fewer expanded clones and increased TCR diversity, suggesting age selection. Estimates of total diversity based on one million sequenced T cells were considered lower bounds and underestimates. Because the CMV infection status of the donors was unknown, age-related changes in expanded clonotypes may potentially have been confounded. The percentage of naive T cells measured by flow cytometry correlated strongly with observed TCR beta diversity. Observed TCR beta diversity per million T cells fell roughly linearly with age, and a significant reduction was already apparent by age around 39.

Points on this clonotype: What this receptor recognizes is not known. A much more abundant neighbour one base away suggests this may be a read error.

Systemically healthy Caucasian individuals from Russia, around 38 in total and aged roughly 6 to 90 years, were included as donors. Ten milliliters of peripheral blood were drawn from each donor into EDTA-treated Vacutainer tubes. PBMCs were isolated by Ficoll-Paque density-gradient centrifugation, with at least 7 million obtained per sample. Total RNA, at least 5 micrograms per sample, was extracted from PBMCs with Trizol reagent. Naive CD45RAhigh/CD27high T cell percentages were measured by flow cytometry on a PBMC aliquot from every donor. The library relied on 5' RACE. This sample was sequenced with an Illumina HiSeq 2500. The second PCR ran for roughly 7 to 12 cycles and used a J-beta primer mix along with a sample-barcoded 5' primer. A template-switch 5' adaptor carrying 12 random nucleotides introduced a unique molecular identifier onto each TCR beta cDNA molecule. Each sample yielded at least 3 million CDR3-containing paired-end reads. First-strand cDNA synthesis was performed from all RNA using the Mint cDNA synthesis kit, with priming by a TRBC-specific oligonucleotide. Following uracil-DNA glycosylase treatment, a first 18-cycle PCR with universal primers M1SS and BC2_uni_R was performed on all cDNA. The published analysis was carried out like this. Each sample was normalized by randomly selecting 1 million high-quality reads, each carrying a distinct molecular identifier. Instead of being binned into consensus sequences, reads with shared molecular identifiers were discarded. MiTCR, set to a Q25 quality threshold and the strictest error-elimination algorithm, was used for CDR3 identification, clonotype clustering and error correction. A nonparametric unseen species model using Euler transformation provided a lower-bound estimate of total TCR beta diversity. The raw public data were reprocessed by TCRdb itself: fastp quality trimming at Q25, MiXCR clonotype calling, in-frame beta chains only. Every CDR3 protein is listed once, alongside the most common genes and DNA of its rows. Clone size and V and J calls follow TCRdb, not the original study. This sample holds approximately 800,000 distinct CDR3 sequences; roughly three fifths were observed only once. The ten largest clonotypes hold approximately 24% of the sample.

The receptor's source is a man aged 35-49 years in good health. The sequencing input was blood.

The CDR3 reads as follows: CSVKTSVELGQYF. The nucleotide sequence reads as follows: TGCAGCGTTAAAACCTCGGTGGAACTCGGGCAGTACTTC. The chain joins TRBV29-1 to TRBJ2-7; no D segment can be confidently identified. The CDR3 contains 13 residues, cysteine and phenylalanine counted. The kept DNA is CDR3 alone, 39 bases in frame from the first base. V lost 5 bases and J lost 9 bases; the stretch between them is 20 bases long. CDR1 and CDR2 (SQVTM, ANQGSEA) derive from the germline V gene.